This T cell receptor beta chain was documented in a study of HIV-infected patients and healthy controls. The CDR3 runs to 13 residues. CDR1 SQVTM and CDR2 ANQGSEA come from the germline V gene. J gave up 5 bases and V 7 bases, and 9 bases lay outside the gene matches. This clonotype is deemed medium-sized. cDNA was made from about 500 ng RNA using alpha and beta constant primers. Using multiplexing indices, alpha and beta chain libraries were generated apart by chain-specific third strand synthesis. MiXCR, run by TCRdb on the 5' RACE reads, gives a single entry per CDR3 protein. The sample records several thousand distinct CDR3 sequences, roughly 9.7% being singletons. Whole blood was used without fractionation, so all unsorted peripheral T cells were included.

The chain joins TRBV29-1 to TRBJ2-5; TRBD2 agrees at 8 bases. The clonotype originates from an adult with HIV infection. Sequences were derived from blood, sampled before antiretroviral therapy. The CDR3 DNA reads TGCAGCGCCGCGGCGGGGGGCCTGGAGACCCAGTACTTC. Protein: CSAAAGGLETQYF.